Listed below are T cell receptor beta chains from one sample, sequenced in a study of blood T cells in healthy people across ages. TCRdb reprocessed the 5' RACE reads via MiXCR and lists one record per CDR3 protein. The sample shows a few hundred thousand distinct CDR3 sequences, roughly half of them seen only once. Sample: blood. These receptors all stem from a man between 60 and 75 years old in good health. Both conserved end residues are part of each CDR3. D genes are given only for firm matches. Clone size is not always given. Where it is, it says once, few, many or a class for expanded clones.

abundance	v_gene	d_gene	j_gene	len	CDR3nt	CDR3aa
.	TRBV27	.	TRBJ2-5	11	TGTGCCAGCAGTCGTCTGGAGACCCAGTACTTC	CASSRLETQYF
.	TRBV7-2	.	TRBJ1-2	15	TGTGCCAGCAGCTTAGGCCCCGGGCAGCGACATGGCTACACCTTC	CASSLGPGQRHGYTF
.	TRBV5-1	.	TRBJ2-1	15	TGCGCCAGCAGCCCCGACAAGCAGACAAACGACGAGCAGTTCTTC	CASSPDKQTNDEQFF
.	TRBV12-3/TRBV12-4	.	TRBJ2-1	17	TGTGCCAGCAGACTCGAAGGAGGGGGAGCCTCCTACAATGAGCAGTTCTTC	CASRLEGGGASYNEQFF
.	TRBV6-1	.	TRBJ2-5	20	TGTGCCAGCAGTGGAGGTAAAAGTTGGAGGCCCACCCCGTACCAAGAGACCCAGTACTTC	CASSGGKSWRPTPYQETQYF
.	TRBV20-1	.	TRBJ1-4	14	TGCAGTGCTAGAGGGTCTGCAACTAATGAAAAACTGTTTTTT	CSARGSATNEKLFF
.	TRBV6-5	.	TRBJ1-2	13	TGTGCCAGCAGTTATGGCAGGAACTATGGCTACACCTTC	CASSYGRNYGYTF
few	TRBV12-3/TRBV12-4	TRBD2	TRBJ2-3	18	TGTGCCAGCAGTTTTTCCCTTAATCCGCGGGAGCAGACAGATACGCAGTATTTT	CASSFSLNPREQTDTQYF
.	TRBV4-1	TRBD2	TRBJ2-7	15	TGCGCCAGCAGCCAAGCTTTTGGCGGGGGAGACGAGCAGTACTTC	CASSQAFGGGDEQYF
.	TRBV4-1	TRBD2	TRBJ2-3	15	TGCGCCAGCAGCTTCCTAGCGGGCAGCACAGATACGCAGTATTTT	CASSFLAGSTDTQYF
once	TRBV5-6	.	TRBJ2-5	12	TGTGCCAGCAGTTCGTTCCGAGAGACCCAGTACTTC	CASSSFRETQYF
few	TRBV20-1	TRBD2	TRBJ2-7	16	TGCAGTGCTAGAGATCCGCGTAGCGGGAGTATCTACGAGCAGTACTTC	CSARDPRSGSIYEQYF
.	TRBV29-1	.	TRBJ2-5	13	TGCAGCGTCCGTGGACTTGCCCAAGAGACCCAGTACTTC	CSVRGLAQETQYF
.	TRBV6-1	TRBD2	TRBJ2-6	18	TGTGCCAGCAGTGAAGTTTTTGGTAGCGGGACTGGGGCCAACGTCCTGACTTTC	CASSEVFGSGTGANVLTF
.	TRBV18	TRBD1	TRBJ1-1	15	TGTGCCAGCTCACCGGCGACAGGGGGATATACTGAAGCTTTCTTT	CASSPATGGYTEAFF
.	TRBV11-2	.	TRBJ2-1	16	TGTGCCAGCAGCAGAAGGGGGGAAAGCTCCTACAATGAGCAGTTCTTC	CASSRRGESSYNEQFF
.	TRBV7-6	.	TRBJ2-7	13	TGTGCCAGCAGCTTAGCAGGGGTTGTCGAGCAGTACTTC	CASSLAGVVEQYF
few	TRBV2	TRBD2	TRBJ2-3	15	TGTGCCAGCAGTGAACAGACTAGCGGTGGAGATACGCAGTATTTT	CASSEQTSGGDTQYF
many	TRBV19	.	TRBJ2-7	13	TGTGCCAGCTTGACAAGATTCCCCTACGAGCAGTACTTC	CASLTRFPYEQYF
few	TRBV5-8	.	TRBJ1-5	11	TGTGCCAGCAGCTTGGTCCAGCCCCAGCATTTT	CASSLVQPQHF
.	TRBV12-3/TRBV12-4	TRBD2	TRBJ2-7	13	TGTGCCAGCAGTGTATCGGGGGGTCTCGAGCAGTACTTC	CASSVSGGLEQYF
few	TRBV27	.	TRBJ2-5	15	TGTGCCAGCAGGGTTTTGGGGTTGGTGGGAGAGACCCAGTACTTC	CASRVLGLVGETQYF
.	TRBV29-1	.	TRBJ1-2	15	TGCAGCGTTGAAGAGGTTACAGGCGAGCTCTATGACTACACCTTC	CSVEEVTGELYDYTF
.	TRBV9	.	TRBJ2-3	15	TGTGCCAGCAGCGGTTACGCGACTAGCACAGATACGCAGTATTTT	CASSGYATSTDTQYF
.	TRBV6-6	.	TRBJ2-1	14	TGTGCCAGCAGTTACGACAGCCAGGGCAATGGGCAGTTCTTC	CASSYDSQGNGQFF
few	TRBV7-9	.	TRBJ1-2	12	TGTGCCAGCAGCTTATCCGGTAATGGCTACACCTTC	CASSLSGNGYTF
.	TRBV20-1	.	TRBJ1-1	13	TGCAGTGCTAGAGTATTTGCGGGCCCTGAAGCTTTCTTT	CSARVFAGPEAFF
.	TRBV7-2	.	TRBJ2-5	13	TGTGCCAGCAGCCAACCAACCGGGGCCGACCCGTACTTC	CASSQPTGADPYF
few	TRBV30	.	TRBJ1-1	12	TGTGCCTGGAGTGGACAGATCCCTGAAGCTTTCTTT	CAWSGQIPEAFF
.	TRBV7-9	TRBD1	TRBJ1-1	16	TGTGCCAGCAGCTTCAGGGGGGGACAGACGAACACTGAAGCTTTCTTT	CASSFRGGQTNTEAFF